This T cell receptor (beta chain) was observed in a study of T cells after yellow fever vaccination. This clonotype was seen many times. Germline loops: CDR1 LGHNA, CDR2 YSLEER. The CDR3 consists of 18 residues. V dropped 4 bases and J dropped 2 bases, with 18 bases sitting between them. TCRdb fed the 5' RACE reads into MiXCR, producing one record per CDR3 protein. The sample lists 310,000 or so distinct CDR3 sequences; around 3.6% were seen once. The sample was PBMCs, taken on the day of the yellow fever booster vaccination. The chain has TRBV4-3 and TRBJ2-6; TRBD2 might be the D (6 bases). The origin of this receptor is a man aged 18 to 29 who received the YFV17D yellow fever vaccine. The CDR3 sequence: CASSRSPVWEAGANVLTF. The CDR3 coding sequence is TGCGCCAGCAGCCGTTCCCCGGTTTGGGAGGCTGGGGCCAACGTCCTGACTTTC.